This T cell receptor (beta chain) was recovered during a study of cytomegalovirus exposure and HLA in healthy donors. J gave up 5 bases and V 5 bases, and 8 bases lay outside the gene matches. CDR1 and CDR2 (germline): SGHTA, FQGNSA. This CDR3 has 16 amino acids. The donors gave bone marrow, and they were healthy. This PCR relied on a set of 60 Vbeta primers and 13 Jbeta primers. TCRdb keeps only in-frame clones here, not all; method: immunoSEQ multiplex PCR. The sample has fewer than 200,000 clones; under 85% are singletons. This clone has just one count. The antigen is undetermined. Study-level results: A missense DCLRE1C variant was associated with V- and J-gene trimming of TCR beta chains in a later analysis, and an independent cohort replicated the association.

Sequencing was carried out using PBMCs. This TCR was sampled from a woman between 18 and 29 years old in good health and CMV-seropositive. This chain joins TRBV7-2 and TRBJ2-1; 11 bases are shared with TRBD2. The CDR3 DNA is TGTGCCAGCAGCCCAATCGGGACTAGCGGAAACAATGAGCAGTTCTTC. It yields the protein CASSPIGTSGNNEQFF.